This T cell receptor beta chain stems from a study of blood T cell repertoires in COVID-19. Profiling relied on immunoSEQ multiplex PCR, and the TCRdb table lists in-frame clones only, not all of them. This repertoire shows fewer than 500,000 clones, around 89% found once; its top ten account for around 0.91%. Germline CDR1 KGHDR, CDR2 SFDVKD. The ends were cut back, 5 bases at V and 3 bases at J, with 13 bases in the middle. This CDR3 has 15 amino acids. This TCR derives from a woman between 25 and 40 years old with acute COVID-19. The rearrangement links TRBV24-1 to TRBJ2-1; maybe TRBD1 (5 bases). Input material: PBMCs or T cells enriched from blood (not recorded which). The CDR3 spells CATSAATTDYNEQFF. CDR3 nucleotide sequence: TGTGCCACCAGTGCCGCAACGACAGACTACAATGAGCAGTTCTTC.